Following are 24 T cell receptor beta chains from one sample sequenced in a study of response to subunit inactivated influenza vaccine. Via MiXCR, TCRdb re-called the RT-PCR reads, giving one row per CDR3 protein. The sample lists approximately 730,000 distinct CDR3 sequences; more than 11% were seen once. The source was PBMCs from blood, collected about 14 days before vaccination. These receptors were taken from a man in his fifties who received an inactivated influenza vaccine.

This clonotype appeared a few times. V usage is TRBV12-3 or TRBV12-4 and J usage is TRBJ2-7; weak D call: TRBD2 (6 bases). The CDR3 loop spans 14 amino acids. V lost 2 bases, J lost 2 bases, and 10 bases lay in between. The CDR3 region has the DNA TGTGCCAGCAGTTTAAGACTAGGCACCTACGAGCAGTACTTC. Encoded protein: CASSLRLGTYEQYF.

This clonotype was seen more than once but under ten times. The chain employs TRBV12-3 or TRBV12-4 and TRBJ2-7, with 7 bases identical to TRBD2. The V segment lost 3 bases and the J segment 2 bases; nucleotides outside the gene matches: 7. The CDR3 sequence is 15 residues long. The CDR3 nucleotides are TGTGCCAGCAGTTTTTGGTCTAGCGGACCCTACGAGCAGTACTTC. Translation gives CASSFWSSGPYEQYF.

The chain combines TRBV6-2 or TRBV6-3 with TRBJ2-1; 14 nucleotides line up with TRBD2. Germline V gene lookup returns CDR1 MNHEY and CDR2 SVGEGT. With V trimmed by 2 bases and J by 4 bases, 1 base remained unmatched. The CDR3 covers 16 residues. Written as DNA, the CDR3 is TGTGCCAGCAGTTACGGGACTAGCGGGAGATACAATGAGCAGTTCTTC. This codes for CASSYGTSGRYNEQFF.

Only a few counts were recorded for this clonotype. The rearrangement joins TRBV6-2 or TRBV6-3 to TRBJ1-1; D unresolved. This CDR3 spans 15 amino acids. CDR1 is MNHEY and CDR2 is SVGEGT in the germline V gene. V was trimmed by 8 bases and J by 4 bases, leaving 20 bases between them. CDR3 in amino acids: CASAWDRPSFTEAFF. Written as DNA, the CDR3 is TGTGCCAGCGCTTGGGATAGGCCTTCTTTCACTGAAGCTTTCTTT.

Only a few counts were recorded for this clonotype. V gene TRBV20-1 combines with J gene TRBJ2-7; the match to TRBD1 covers 10 bases. Trimming cost V 4 bases and J 3 bases; bases outside gene matches: 3. The CDR3 contains 13 residues. Germline V CDR1 and CDR2: DFQATT, SNEGSKA (reference sequence). The CDR3 DNA reads as TGCAGTGCTACGGGACAGGGGAACTACGAGCAGTACTTC. Protein: CSATGQGNYEQYF.

This clonotype came up a few times. The chain links TRBV29-1 to TRBJ1-2; D uncertain. The CDR3 consists of 16 residues. V lost 0 bases and J 0 bases, leaving 14 bases between the germline ends. Germline V CDR1 and CDR2: SQVTM, ANQGSEA. The CDR3 DNA follows: TGCAGCGTTGAAGATCCCGGACTGATTACTAACTATGGCTACACCTTC. Translation gives CSVEDPGLITNYGYTF. The entire variable domain, with the rest obtained from reference TRBV29-1 and TRBJ1-2, is as follows: SAVISQKPSRDICQRGTSLTIQCQVDSQVTMMFWYRQQPGQSLTLIATANQGSEATYESGFVIDKFPISRPNLTFSTLTVSNMSPEDSSIYLCSVEDPGLITNYGYTFGSGTRLTVV.

The chain's CDR3 is CASSLAPQGRTGELFF. The CDR3 coding sequence is TGCGCCAGCAGCTTGGCCCCGCAGGGGAGGACCGGGGAGCTGTTTTTT. The chain recombines TRBV5-1 with TRBJ2-2, with D perhaps being TRBD1 or TRBD2 (6 bases each). V was pared by 0 bases and J by 5 bases, with 14 bases between. Germline V gene sequence: CDR1 SGHRS, CDR2 YFSETQ. The CDR3 consists of 16 residues.

The V call is TRBV12-3 or TRBV12-4, the J call TRBJ2-7; TRBD1 agrees at 7 bases. The J segment lost 3 bases and the V segment lost 4 bases, leaving 3 bases of the junction unmatched. This CDR3 is 13 amino acids long. CDR3 nucleotides: TGTGCCAGCAGTTGGGACAGTAACTACGAGCAGTACTTC. This encodes CASSWDSNYEQYF.

This clonotype appeared a few times. The rearrangement uses TRBV5-1 and TRBJ2-2; 8 bases match TRBD2. The CDR3 spans 15 residues. Germline V gives CDR1 SGHRS, CDR2 YFSETQ. V dropped 4 bases and J dropped 0; count of bases not matched to a gene: 2. The CDR3 coding sequence is TGCGCCAGCAGCCCGGGGGGGTCGAACACCGGGGAGCTGTTTTTT. This codes for CASSPGGSNTGELFF.

This clonotype came up a few times. The V and J genes are TRBV12-3 or TRBV12-4 and TRBJ2-7; D may be TRBD2 (5 bases). V lost 5 bases to trimming and J lost 3 bases, with 8 bases between them. CDR3 size: 12 residues. This CDR3 is CASSGLGYEQYF. The CDR3 bases are TGTGCCAGCAGTGGACTCGGCTACGAGCAGTACTTC.

The chain couples TRBV19 to TRBJ2-7; D unresolved. Germline V gene lookup returns CDR1 LNHDA and CDR2 SQIVND (reference sequence). Trimming took 5 bases from V and 5 from J, leaving 7 bases between them. The CDR3 is 11 residues long. The CDR3 loop is CASSGLDEQYF. The CDR3 nucleotides read TGTGCCAGTAGTGGCTTGGACGAGCAGTACTTC.

There are many counts of this clonotype. This sequence joins TRBV7-9 and TRBJ1-1; D possibly corresponds to TRBD1 (5 bases). CDR3 length equals 16 residues. The germline CDR1 and CDR2 sequences are SEHNR and FQNEAQ (reference sequence). V lost 8 bases to trimming and J lost 0 bases, with 19 bases between them. The CDR3 DNA is TGTGCCAGCCCGGGCGAAGGGAGGGGTTTGAACACTGAAGCTTTCTTT. It codes for CASPGEGRGLNTEAFF.

At least ten counts were recorded for this clonotype. V usage is TRBV5-6 and J usage is TRBJ2-3; 10 positions agree with TRBD2. V shed 1 base, J shed 4 bases, and the junction held 9 bases outside the gene matches. This CDR3 contains 17 residues. Germline V lookup: CDR1 SGHDT, CDR2 YYEEEE. The CDR3 reads CASSLLGAGGPSDTQYF. The CDR3 coding sequence is TGTGCCAGCAGCTTGCTCGGAGCGGGAGGGCCCTCAGATACGCAGTATTTT. The complete variable domain, with remaining parts taken from reference TRBV5-6 and TRBJ2-3, reads DAGVTQSPTHLIKTRGQQVTLRCSPKSGHDTVSWYQQALGQGPQFIFQYYEEEERQRGNFPDRFSGHQFPNYSSELNVNALLLGDSALYLCASSLLGAGGPSDTQYFGPGTRLTVL.

J is TRBJ2-6 and V is TRBV28, with TRBD1 identical over 7 bases. CDR1 MDHEN and CDR2 SYDVKM come from the germline V gene. With 6 bases clipped from V and 3 bases from J, the junction kept 8 bases outside the gene matches. The CDR3 is 16 amino acids. Here the CDR3 reads CASRIRDSGGANVLTF. The DNA of the CDR3 is TGTGCCAGCAGGATCCGGGACAGTGGTGGGGCCAACGTCCTGACTTTC.

The chain links TRBV7-9 to TRBJ2-7; D is perhaps TRBD1 or TRBD2 (5 bases each). Per the germline V gene, CDR1 is SEHNR and CDR2 is FQNEAQ (reference sequence). The CDR3 spans 17 residues. The germline V and J ends were trimmed by 5 bases and 5 bases, with 25 bases remaining between them. This CDR3 is CASSRGTGRVEGHEQYF. The CDR3 DNA reads TGTGCCAGCAGCAGAGGGACGGGACGGGTAGAGGGTCACGAGCAGTACTTC.

The chain uses TRBV15 and TRBJ2-7; D not certain. Trimming cost V 0 bases and J 2 bases, with 11 bases left between them. The CDR3 runs 15 residues. Germline CDR1 LNHNV, CDR2 YYDKDF (reference sequence). The chain's CDR3 is CATSRDLGGTYEQYF. The CDR3 bases are TGTGCCACCAGCAGAGATCTCGGCGGTACCTACGAGCAGTACTTC.

This clonotype was observed a few times. The chain combines TRBV7-8 with TRBJ1-3; no reliable D call. The CDR3 runs 13 residues. V was clipped by 2 bases and J by 4 bases, with 6 bases between them. Looked up from germline, CDR1 is SGHVS and CDR2 is FQNEAQ. The CDR3 DNA follows: TGTGCCAGCAGCTTACTTCAGGGAAACACCATATATTTT. This translates into CASSLLQGNTIYF. Complete variable domain (other parts from reference TRBV7-8 and TRBJ1-3): GAGVSQSPRYKVAKRGQDVALRCDPISGHVSLFWYQQALGQGPEFLTYFQNEAQLDKSGLPSDRFFAERPEGSVSTLKIQRTQQEDSAVYLCASSLLQGNTIYFGEGSWLTVV.

At least ten counts were recorded for this clonotype. The V and J genes are TRBV5-6 and TRBJ2-1, with D perhaps matching TRBD2 (6 bases). The germline gives CDR1 SGHDT, CDR2 YYEEEE. V lost 0 bases, J lost 9 bases, and 13 bases lay in between. The CDR3 extends over 14 amino acids. CDR3 residues: CASSLDRTGGEQFF. The CDR3 nucleotides read TGTGCCAGCAGCTTGGACAGGACCGGGGGTGAGCAGTTCTTC.

This clonotype showed up many times. The chain combines TRBV29-1 with TRBJ2-1; D unclear. The CDR3 covers 12 residues. Germline-derived CDR1 and CDR2 are SQVTM and ANQGSEA. The ends were cut back, 2 bases at V and 6 bases at J, with 8 bases in the middle. CDR3 sequence (DNA): TGCAGCGTTGAACTTTTTACCAATGAGCAGTTCTTC. It is translated as CSVELFTNEQFF.

This clonotype appeared a few times. Written as DNA, the CDR3 is TGTGCCAGCAGCTTACTCCCAGGGACTGGGGCCAACGTCCTGACTTTC. Amino acids: CASSLLPGTGANVLTF. The chain has TRBV5-5 and TRBJ2-6, with a possible D match to TRBD1 (5 bases). This CDR3 is 16 amino acids long. V was trimmed by 2 bases and J by 2 bases, leaving 11 bases between them. The germline CDR1 and CDR2 sequences are SGHKS and YYEKEE (reference sequence).

V gene TRBV7-2 combines with J gene TRBJ2-5, with 7 bases matching TRBD1. This CDR3 has 13 residues. Germline-derived CDR1 and CDR2 are SGHTA and FQGNSA. V shed 8 bases and J 8 bases; nucleotides not matched to a gene: 11. DNA of the CDR3: TGTGCCAGCCCCGATCGACAGGGCATCACCCAGTACTTC. Residues: CASPDRQGITQYF. Filled out from reference TRBV7-2 and TRBJ2-5, the complete variable domain reads GAGVSQSPSNKVTEKGKDVELRCDPISGHTALYWYRQSLGQGLEFLIYFQGNSAPDKSGLPSDRFSAERTGGSVSTLTIQRTQQEDSAVYLCASPDRQGITQYFGPGTRLLVL.

The J gene is TRBJ2-1, the V gene TRBV29-1; a possible D gene is TRBD1 (6 bases). Germline CDR1 and CDR2: SQVTM and ANQGSEA. The V gene lost 6 bases and the J gene lost 5 bases, with 17 bases spanning the gap. CDR3 length: 14 amino acids. CDR3 nucleotides: TGCAGCGTAGCCCAGGGGTATTCCCACAATGAGCAGTTCTTC. Amino acid sequence: CSVAQGYSHNEQFF.

This clonotype has a count of ten or more. This sequence joins TRBV18 and TRBJ1-1, with 11 bases aligning to TRBD1. With 4 bases clipped from V and 4 bases from J, the junction kept 2 bases outside the gene matches. From germline, CDR1 is KGHSH and CDR2 LQKENI. This CDR3 is 14 amino acids long. CDR3 in amino acids: CASSRTGGSTEAFF. CDR3 DNA: TGTGCCAGCTCACGGACAGGGGGCTCCACTGAAGCTTTCTTT. Full variable domain (rest looked up from reference TRBV18 and TRBJ1-1): NAGVMQNPRHLVRRRGQEARLRCSPMKGHSHVYWYRQLPEEGLKFMVYLQKENIIDESGMPKERFSAEFPKEGPSILRIQQVVRGDSAAYFCASSRTGGSTEAFFGQGTRLTVV.

This chain links TRBV5-1 with TRBJ1-2; tentatively, D is TRBD1 (5 bases). Trimming cost V 6 bases and J 2 bases, with 17 bases left between them. Germline V CDR1 and CDR2: SGHRS, YFSETQ. The CDR3 spans 15 residues. The CDR3 coding sequence is TGCGCCAGCATCTCAACTCCGGGGGAGAACTATGGCTACACCTTC. Protein: CASISTPGENYGYTF.